The 2 T cell receptor beta chains given below trace back to one sample, sequenced in a study of technical replicates of blood from a few donors. TCRdb's table, derived via immunoSEQ multiplex PCR, lists solely in-frame clones and lacks some. The sample lists about 66,000 clones, 88% occurring once. Sequenced input: PBMCs. These TCRs come from a human donor in good health. Some clones in this sample may be carry-over from other donors' samples.

The gene calls are TRBV11-2 and TRBJ2-3; 7 positions agree with TRBD1. The CDR3 length is 16 residues. Germline V gene sequence: CDR1 SGHAT, CDR2 FQNNGV. The junction had 4 bases not matched to a gene; V was cut back by 0 bases and J by 1 base. The DNA of the CDR3 is TGTGCCAGCAGCTTAGAATGGGGGACAGGCACAGATACGCAGTATTTT. Translation gives CASSLEWGTGTDTQYF. The full variable domain, its missing parts supplied by reference TRBV11-2 and TRBJ2-3, is EAGVAQSPRYKIIEKRQSVAFWCNPISGHATLYWYQQILGQGPKLLIQFQNNGVVDDSQLPKDRFSAERLKGVDSTLKIQPAKLEDSAVYLCASSLEWGTGTDTQYFGPGTRLTVL.

This clone was counted only a few times. The chain couples TRBV7-2 to TRBJ2-5, with a possible D match to TRBD1 (5 bases). The CDR3 runs to 14 residues. With 8 bases removed from V and 4 bases from J, the gap between germline ends came to 17 bases. Germline assignment: CDR1 SGHTA and CDR2 FQGNSA. The DNA for the CDR3 is TGTGCCAGCGTTCAGGGTGATACAGGAGAGACCCAGTACTTC. This encodes CASVQGDTGETQYF.